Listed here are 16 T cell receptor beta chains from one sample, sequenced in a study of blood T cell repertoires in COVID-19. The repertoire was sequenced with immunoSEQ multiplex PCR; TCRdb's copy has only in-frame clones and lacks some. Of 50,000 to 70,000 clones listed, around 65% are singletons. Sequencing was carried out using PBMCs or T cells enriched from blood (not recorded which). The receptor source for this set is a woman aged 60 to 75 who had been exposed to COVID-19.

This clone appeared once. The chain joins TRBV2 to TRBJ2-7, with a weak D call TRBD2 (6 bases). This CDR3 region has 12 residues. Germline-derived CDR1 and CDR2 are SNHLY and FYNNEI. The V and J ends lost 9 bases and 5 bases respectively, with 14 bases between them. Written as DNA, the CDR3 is TGTGCCAGTCATCCCGGAGGGAACGAGCAGTACTTC. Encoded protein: CASHPGGNEQYF.

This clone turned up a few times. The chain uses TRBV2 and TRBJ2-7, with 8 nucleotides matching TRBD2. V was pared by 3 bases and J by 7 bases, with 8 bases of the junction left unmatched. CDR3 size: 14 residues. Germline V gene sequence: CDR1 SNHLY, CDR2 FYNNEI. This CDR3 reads CASSDGTGRGEQYF. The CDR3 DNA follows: TGTGCCAGCAGTGATGGGACCGGGAGGGGTGAGCAGTACTTC.

CDR3 in amino acids: CASSQVGAGQNTEAFF. In DNA form, the CDR3 reads TGCGCCAGCAGCCAAGTGGGGGCAGGGCAGAACACTGAAGCTTTCTTT. V usage is TRBV5-1 and J usage is TRBJ1-1, with D perhaps TRBD1 (6 bases). The V and J ends lost 4 bases and 1 base respectively, with 17 bases between them. The CDR3 consists of 16 residues. The germline gives CDR1 SGHRS, CDR2 YFSETQ.

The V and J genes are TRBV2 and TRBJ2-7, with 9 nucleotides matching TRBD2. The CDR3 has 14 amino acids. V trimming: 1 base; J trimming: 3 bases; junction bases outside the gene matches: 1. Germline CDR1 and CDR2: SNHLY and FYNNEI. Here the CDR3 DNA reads TGTGCCAGCAGTGAAGGGACTAGCGTCTACGAGCAGTACTTC. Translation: CASSEGTSVYEQYF.

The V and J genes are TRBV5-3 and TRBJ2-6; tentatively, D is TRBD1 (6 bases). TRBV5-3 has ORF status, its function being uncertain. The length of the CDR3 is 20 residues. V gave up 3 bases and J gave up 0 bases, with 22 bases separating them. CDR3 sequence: CARSSWTDQITNSGANVLTF. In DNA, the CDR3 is TGTGCCAGAAGCTCTTGGACAGACCAGATTACAAACTCTGGGGCCAACGTCCTGACTTTC.

The CDR3 loop reads CAWKPPDRDYNYGYTF. CDR3 in DNA: TGTGCCTGGAAACCACCGGACAGGGATTATAACTATGGCTACACCTTC. The chain has TRBV30 and TRBJ1-2, with TRBD1 matching over 8 bases. Trimming removed 4 bases from V and 1 base from J; junction bases left unmatched: 11. From germline, CDR1 is GTSNPN and CDR2 SVGIG (reference sequence). The CDR3 contains 16 residues.

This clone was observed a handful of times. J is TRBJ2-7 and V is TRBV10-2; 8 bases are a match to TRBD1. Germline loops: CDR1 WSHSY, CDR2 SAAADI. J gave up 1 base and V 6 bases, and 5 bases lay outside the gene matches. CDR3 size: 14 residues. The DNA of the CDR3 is TGCGCCAGCAGGGACAGGGCCGGGTCCTACGAGCAGTACTTC. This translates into CASRDRAGSYEQYF.

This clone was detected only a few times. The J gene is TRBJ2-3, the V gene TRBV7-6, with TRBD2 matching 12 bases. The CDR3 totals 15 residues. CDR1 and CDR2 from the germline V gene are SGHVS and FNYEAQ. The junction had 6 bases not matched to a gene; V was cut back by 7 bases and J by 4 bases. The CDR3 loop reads CASKASGGVSDTQYF. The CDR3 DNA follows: TGTGCCAGCAAGGCTAGCGGGGGGGTCTCAGATACGCAGTATTTT.

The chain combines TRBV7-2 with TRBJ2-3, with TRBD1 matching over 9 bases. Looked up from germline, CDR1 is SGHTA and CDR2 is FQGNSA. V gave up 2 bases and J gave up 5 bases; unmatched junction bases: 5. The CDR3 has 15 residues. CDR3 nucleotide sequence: TGTGCCAGCAGCTTAACGGGACAGGGAAGAGATACGCAGTATTTT. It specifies CASSLTGQGRDTQYF.

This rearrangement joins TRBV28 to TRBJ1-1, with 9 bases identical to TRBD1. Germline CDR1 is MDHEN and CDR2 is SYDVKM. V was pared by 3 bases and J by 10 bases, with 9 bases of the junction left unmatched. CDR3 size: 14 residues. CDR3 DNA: TGTGCCAGCAGTTTCGGCGGGACAGGGTTTCGAGCTTTCTTT. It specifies CASSFGGTGFRAFF.

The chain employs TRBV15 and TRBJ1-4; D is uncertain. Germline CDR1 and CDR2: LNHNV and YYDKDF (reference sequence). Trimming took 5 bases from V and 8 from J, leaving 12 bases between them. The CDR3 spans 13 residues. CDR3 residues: CATSRKGGEKLFF. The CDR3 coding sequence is TGTGCCACCAGCCGCAAGGGAGGCGAAAAACTGTTTTTT.

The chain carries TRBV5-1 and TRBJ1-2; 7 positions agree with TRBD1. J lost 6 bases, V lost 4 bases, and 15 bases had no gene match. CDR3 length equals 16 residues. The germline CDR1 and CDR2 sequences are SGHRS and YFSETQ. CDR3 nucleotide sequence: TGCGCCAGCAGCATAGGGACAGCACTCAAGAGGAATGGCTACACCTTC. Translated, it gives CASSIGTALKRNGYTF.

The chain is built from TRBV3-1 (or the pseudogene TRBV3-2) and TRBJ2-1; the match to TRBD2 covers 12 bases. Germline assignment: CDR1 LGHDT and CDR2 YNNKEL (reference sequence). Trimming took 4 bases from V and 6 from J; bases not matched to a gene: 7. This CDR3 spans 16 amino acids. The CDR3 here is CASSPPLAGGPNEQFF. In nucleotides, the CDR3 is TGTGCCAGCAGCCCTCCACTAGCGGGGGGCCCCAATGAGCAGTTCTTC.

CDR3 nucleotides: TGCGCCAGCAGCCCCGGGACAGGGTGGCAGCCCCAGCATTTT. Protein: CASSPGTGWQPQHF. V usage is TRBV5-1 and J usage is TRBJ1-5, with 9 bases lining up with TRBD1. CDR3 length: 14 amino acids. The V gene's germline CDR1 is SGHRS and CDR2 YFSETQ. The ends lost 4 bases at V and 7 bases at J; junction bases unmatched: 6.

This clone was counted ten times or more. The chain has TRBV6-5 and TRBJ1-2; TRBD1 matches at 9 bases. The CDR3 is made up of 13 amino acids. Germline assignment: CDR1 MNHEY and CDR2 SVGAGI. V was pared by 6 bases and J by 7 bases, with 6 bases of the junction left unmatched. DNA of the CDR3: TGTGCCAGCAGGGGTACAGGGGGCGGTGGCTACACCTTC. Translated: CASRGTGGGGYTF.

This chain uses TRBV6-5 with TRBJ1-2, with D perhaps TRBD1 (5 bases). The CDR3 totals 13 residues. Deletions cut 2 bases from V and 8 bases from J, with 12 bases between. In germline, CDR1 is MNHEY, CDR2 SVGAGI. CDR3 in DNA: TGTGCCAGCAGTTACCGCCAGGGATCCGGCTACACCTTC. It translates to CASSYRQGSGYTF.